The 24 T cell receptor beta chains below were found in one sample sequenced in a study of T cell repertoires in cytomegalovirus infection. MiXCR, run by TCRdb on the reads, gives a single entry per CDR3 protein. The data contain 150,000 to 200,000 distinct CDR3 sequences, over 25% of them singletons. Sequenced sample: PBMCs. Receptors were obtained from a human donor in good health (CMV status not recorded). Some clones in this sample may be carry-over from other donors' samples.

This clonotype was recorded at least ten times. CDR3: CASSLAKGQVAEKLFF. The DNA of the CDR3 is TGTGCCAGCAGCTTAGCGAAGGGCCAGGTCGCTGAAAAACTGTTTTTT. V usage is TRBV7-2 and J usage is TRBJ1-4; D not certain. The CDR3 is 16 residues long. Per germline, CDR1 SGHTA and CDR2 FQGNSA. V lost 0 bases and J lost 7, with 15 bases in between.

This clonotype was found a few times. The rearrangement links TRBV7-2 to TRBJ2-5; 8 nucleotides match TRBD2. V lost 5 bases and J lost 3; bases outside the gene matches: 5. The CDR3 is 14 amino acids. Germline CDR1 and CDR2: SGHTA and FQGNSA. CDR3 amino acids: CASSRGAGEETQYF. CDR3 nucleotides: TGTGCCAGCAGCAGGGGAGCGGGGGAAGAGACCCAGTACTTC.

The chain is built from TRBV4-3 and TRBJ2-7, with a tentative D call TRBD1 (5 bases). V was clipped by 1 base and J by 3 bases, with 16 bases between them. This CDR3 comprises 16 residues. Germline loops: CDR1 LGHNA, CDR2 YSLEER. DNA of the CDR3: TGCGCCAGCAGCCAAGGGCTTCGGCAGGGAAGCTACGAGCAGTACTTC. This codes for CASSQGLRQGSYEQYF.

This chain uses TRBV30 with TRBJ1-5; D may be TRBD1 (5 bases). Trimming left V 8 bases short and J 4 bases short, with 12 bases between. Looked up from germline, CDR1 is GTSNPN and CDR2 is SVGIG (reference sequence). The CDR3 covers 12 residues. The CDR3 DNA reads TGTGCCCTCGGGGAGGGGAATCAGCCCCAGCATTTT. Amino acid sequence: CALGEGNQPQHF.

The gene calls are TRBV7-2 and TRBJ1-1; perhaps TRBD1 as D (5 bases). In germline, CDR1 is SGHTA, CDR2 FQGNSA. The CDR3 totals 15 residues. The ends were cut back, 1 base at V and 5 bases at J, with 14 bases in the middle. CDR3 in DNA: TGTGCCAGCAGCTTAGGTTTCGGGGGAGAAACTGAAGCTTTCTTT. It yields the protein CASSLGFGGETEAFF.

This clonotype turned up a few times. The V call is TRBV5-5, the J call TRBJ1-1, with a tentative D call TRBD1 (5 bases). CDR1 SGHKS and CDR2 YYEKEE come from the germline V gene (reference sequence). The CDR3 is 14 amino acids. Trimming removed 4 bases at V and 3 bases at J, with 13 bases between. Here the CDR3 reads CASSPGPLDTEAFF. The CDR3 coding sequence is TGTGCCAGCAGCCCGGGACCTCTGGACACTGAAGCTTTCTTT. Full variable domain (missing parts from reference TRBV5-5 and TRBJ1-1): DAGVTQSPTHLIKTRGQQVTLRCSPISGHKSVSWYQQVLGQGPQFIFQYYEKEERGRGNFPDRFSARQFPNYSSELNVNALLLGDSALYLCASSPGPLDTEAFFGQGTRLTVV.

This clonotype was observed many times. The gene calls are TRBV14 and TRBJ2-3; D may be TRBD2 (5 bases). Germline CDR1 SGHDN, CDR2 FVKESK. V lost 1 base, J lost 2 bases, and 13 bases lay in between. The CDR3 extends over 16 amino acids. CDR3 in DNA: TGTGCCAGCAGCCAAGTTCGGACTGACTACACAGATACGCAGTATTTT. Translation: CASSQVRTDYTDTQYF.

This rearrangement joins TRBV2 to TRBJ2-7; D might be TRBD1 or TRBD2, each matching 5 bases. Trimming took 3 bases from V and 3 from J, leaving 12 bases between them. The CDR3 length is 14 residues. CDR1 is SNHLY, CDR2 FYNNEI, per germline. Here the CDR3 DNA reads TGTGCCAGCAGTGACCGGGACGGAGGCTACGAGCAGTACTTC. The encoded protein is CASSDRDGGYEQYF.

The chain recombines TRBV7-2 with TRBJ1-1, with 8 bases matching TRBD1. The germline V gene has CDR1 SGHTA and CDR2 FQGNSA. J was trimmed by 4 bases and V by 5 bases; bases with no gene match: 9. CDR3 length: 15 amino acids. CDR3 sequence reads: CASSTDRARGTEAFF. The CDR3 region has the DNA TGTGCCAGCAGCACGGACAGGGCCCGGGGCACTGAAGCTTTCTTT.

This clonotype has at least ten counts. The gene calls are TRBV7-2 and TRBJ1-1, with a tentative D call TRBD1 (6 bases). This CDR3 spans 14 amino acids. The germline gives CDR1 SGHTA, CDR2 FQGNSA. Trimming took off 5 bases at V and 4 bases at J, with 14 bases between the two ends. CDR3 region: CASSPIGQSTEAFF. Written as DNA, the CDR3 is TGTGCCAGCAGCCCCATCGGACAGAGCACTGAAGCTTTCTTT.

The chain is built from TRBV7-2 and TRBJ2-6; the D gene is possibly TRBD2 (5 bases). Germline V gives CDR1 SGHTA, CDR2 FQGNSA. Trimming took off 2 bases at V and 0 bases at J, with 11 bases between the two ends. The CDR3 totals 17 residues. CDR3 sequence: CASSLSSGLSGANVLTF. The CDR3 DNA reads as TGTGCCAGCAGCTTAAGCAGCGGCCTCTCTGGGGCCAACGTCCTGACTTTC.

The V and J genes are TRBV7-9 and TRBJ1-2; 10 nucleotides agree with TRBD1. Trimming cost V 0 bases and J 0 bases; bases outside gene matches: 7. This CDR3 region has 18 residues. Germline V gene data show CDR1 as SEHNR and CDR2 as FQNEAQ (reference sequence). CDR3 in amino acids: CASSLATGTGDSNYGYTF. DNA of the CDR3: TGTGCCAGCAGCTTAGCTACCGGGACAGGGGACTCTAACTATGGCTACACCTTC.

Concerning this clonotype itself: One end of the junction fails to match germline, which may point to a read error. The gene calls are TRBV6-5 and TRBJ1-2; a possible D gene is TRBD1 (5 bases). Germline CDR1 and CDR2: MNHEY and SVGAGI. The CDR3 covers 15 residues. The CDR3 DNA reads as TGTGCCAGCTCCCTCTCAGCAGGAGGAGGTAGGGGCTGCACCTTC. The encoded protein is CASSLSAGGGRGCTF.

This clonotype appeared a few times. V and J are TRBV6-1 and TRBJ1-1; 9 bases line up with TRBD1. The CDR3 consists of 15 residues. Germline V gives CDR1 MNHNS, CDR2 SASEGT. V dropped 6 bases and J dropped 1; count of bases not matched to a gene: 6. Here the CDR3 DNA reads TGTGCCAGCAGGGGACAGGGATTTACGAACACTGAAGCTTTCTTT. It is translated as CASRGQGFTNTEAFF.

This clonotype showed up just a few times. J is TRBJ1-1 and V is TRBV4-2; no firm D call. V lost 0 bases and J 3 bases, leaving 11 bases between the germline ends. The CDR3 runs 15 residues. Germline lookup yields CDR1 LGHNA and CDR2 YNFKEQ. CDR3 region: CASSQDLAGYTEAFF. The CDR3 region has the DNA TGTGCCAGCAGCCAAGATCTAGCAGGCTACACTGAAGCTTTCTTT.

The V call is TRBV7-1, the J call TRBJ2-2, with 7 positions matching TRBD2. TRBV7-1 is treated as an ORF (open reading frame) with a function not yet certain. Losses at the gene ends were 5 bases for V and 0 bases for J; bases not matched to a gene: 3. The CDR3 spans 15 residues. The CDR3: CASSKAGTNTGELFF. The CDR3 nucleotides read TGTGCCAGCAGCAAAGCGGGGACGAACACCGGGGAGCTGTTTTTT.

This clonotype was detected a few times. The chain uses TRBV5-4 and TRBJ2-1, with 7 bases identical to TRBD1. The length of the CDR3 is 13 residues. In germline, CDR1 is SGHNT, CDR2 YYREEE (reference sequence). Trimming cost V 3 bases and J 10 bases; bases outside gene matches: 7. In nucleotides, the CDR3 is TGTGCCAGCAGCTCCCTGGACAGGACCGAGCAGTTCTTC. Protein product: CASSSLDRTEQFF. Using reference TRBV5-4 and TRBJ2-1 for the parts outside the CDR3, the full variable domain is ETGVTQSPTHLIKTRGQQVTLRCSSQSGHNTVSWYQQALGQGPQFIFQYYREEENGRGNFPPRFSGLQFPNYSSELNVNALELDDSALYLCASSSLDRTEQFFGPGTRLTVL.

This chain's CDR3 is CASSQTGLRNGAQYF. DNA of the CDR3: TGTGCCAGCAGCCAAACGGGACTACGCAACGGGGCGCAGTATTTT. The rearrangement joins TRBV6-6 to TRBJ2-3, with TRBD2 matching over 7 bases. The CDR3 contains 15 residues. CDR1 and CDR2 (germline): MNHNY, SVGAGI (reference sequence). Unmatched junction bases numbered 16, after V lost 6 bases and J lost 10 bases.

The V and J genes are TRBV11-2 and TRBJ2-1; the D gene is possibly TRBD1 (5 bases). CDR1 SGHAT and CDR2 FQNNGV come from the germline V gene. CDR3 length: 17 residues. Trimming took off 4 bases at V and 3 bases at J, with 19 bases between the two ends. In nucleotides, the CDR3 is TGTGCCAGCAGCTCCTCCTTCGGCAGGGCGGACTACAATGAGCAGTTCTTC. As protein: CASSSSFGRADYNEQFF.

In this sample, this clonotype turned up a few times. The gene calls are TRBV19 and TRBJ1-2, with D uncertain. Germline V gene sequence: CDR1 LNHDA, CDR2 SQIVND (reference sequence). Trimming cost V 6 bases and J 8 bases, with 10 bases left between them. This CDR3 has 11 residues. The CDR3 reads CASSGVYGYTF. In DNA form, the CDR3 reads TGTGCCAGTAGCGGGGTTTACGGCTACACCTTC.

This rearrangement joins TRBV5-8 to TRBJ2-1; perhaps TRBD2 as D (6 bases). V was trimmed by 5 bases and J by 7 bases, leaving 10 bases between them. Looked up from germline, CDR1 is SGHTS and CDR2 is YDEGEE. The CDR3 is 12 residues long. The CDR3, as DNA: TGTGCCAGCAGACGGGGGAGGAATGAGCAGTTCTTC. Translating gives CASRRGRNEQFF. The entire variable domain, with the rest obtained from reference TRBV5-8 and TRBJ2-1, is as follows: EAGVTQSPTHLIKTRGQQATLRCSPISGHTSVYWYQQALGLGLQFLLWYDEGEERNRGNFPPRFSGRQFPNYSSELNVNALELEDSALYLCASRRGRNEQFFGPGTRLTVL.

This chain connects TRBV4-1 to TRBJ1-4; D not certain. Per germline, CDR1 MGHRA and CDR2 YSYEKL. Trimming took 0 bases from V and 0 from J, leaving 5 bases between them. This CDR3 is 15 amino acids long. Here the CDR3 DNA reads TGCGCCAGCAGCCAAGACAGCGCAACTAATGAAAAACTGTTTTTT. It yields the protein CASSQDSATNEKLFF.

The gene calls are TRBV15 and TRBJ2-4; the D gene is possibly TRBD1 (6 bases). CDR1 is LNHNV and CDR2 is YYDKDF in the germline V gene (reference sequence). Trimming stripped 4 bases from V and 8 bases from J, with 15 bases between. CDR3 length: 14 residues. CDR3 nucleotide sequence: TGTGCCACCAGCACAGAACACAGGGCCTACATTCAGTACTTC. Its translation: CATSTEHRAYIQYF.

V is TRBV19 and J is TRBJ1-5; 9 bases agree with TRBD1. V dropped 5 bases and J dropped 7; count of bases not matched to a gene: 9. The length of the CDR3 is 15 residues. Germline assignment: CDR1 LNHDA and CDR2 SQIVND (reference sequence). The CDR3 spells CASSARGTGNQPQHF. CDR3 sequence (DNA): TGTGCCAGTAGTGCTAGGGGGACAGGGAACCAGCCCCAGCATTTT. Variable domain in full (rest from reference TRBV19 and TRBJ1-5): DGGITQSPKYLFRKEGQNVTLSCEQNLNHDAMYWYRQDPGQGLRLIYYSQIVNDFQKGDIAEGYSVSREKKESFPLTVTSAQKNPTAFYLCASSARGTGNQPQHFGDGTRLSIL.